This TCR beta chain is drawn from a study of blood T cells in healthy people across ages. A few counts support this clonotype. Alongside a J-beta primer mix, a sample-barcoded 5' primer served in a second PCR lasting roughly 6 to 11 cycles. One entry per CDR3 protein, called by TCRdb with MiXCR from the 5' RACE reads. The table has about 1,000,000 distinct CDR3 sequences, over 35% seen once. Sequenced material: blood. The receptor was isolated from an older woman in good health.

CDR3 sequence: CASSLSRKQETQYF. The DNA of the CDR3 is TGTGCCAGCAGTTTATCCCGGAAACAAGAGACCCAGTACTTC. The chain combines TRBV27 with TRBJ2-5; D is unresolved. Germline V gene sequence: CDR1 MNHEY, CDR2 SMNVEV (reference sequence). The ends were cut back, 0 bases at V and 2 bases at J, with 7 bases in the middle. The length of the CDR3 is 14 residues.